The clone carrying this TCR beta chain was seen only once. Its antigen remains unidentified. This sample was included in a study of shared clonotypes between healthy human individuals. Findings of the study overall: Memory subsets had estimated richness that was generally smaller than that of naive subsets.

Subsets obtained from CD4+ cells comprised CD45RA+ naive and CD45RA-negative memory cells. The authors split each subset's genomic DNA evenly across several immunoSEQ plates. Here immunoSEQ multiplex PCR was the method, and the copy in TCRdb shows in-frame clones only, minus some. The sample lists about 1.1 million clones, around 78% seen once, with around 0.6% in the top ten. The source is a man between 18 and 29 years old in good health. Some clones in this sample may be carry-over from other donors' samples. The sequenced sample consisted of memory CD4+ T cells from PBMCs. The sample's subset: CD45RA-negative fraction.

The CDR3 sequence is CASSSERGLEDEAFF. CDR3 DNA sequence: TGCGCCAGCAGCTCGGAAAGGGGGCTGGAGGACGAAGCTTTCTTT. This chain connects TRBV5-1 to TRBJ1-1; 7 nucleotides line up with TRBD1. The CDR3 spans 15 residues. Germline V gene lookup returns CDR1 SGHRS and CDR2 YFSETQ. Losses at the gene ends were 3 bases for V and 8 bases for J; bases not matched to a gene: 13. The whole variable domain, filled in from reference TRBV5-1 and TRBJ1-1, reads KAGVTQTPRYLIKTRGQQVTLSCSPISGHRSVSWYQQTPGQGLQFLFEYFSETQRNKGNFPGRFSGRQFSNSRSEMNVSTLELGDSALYLCASSSERGLEDEAFFGQGTRLTVV.